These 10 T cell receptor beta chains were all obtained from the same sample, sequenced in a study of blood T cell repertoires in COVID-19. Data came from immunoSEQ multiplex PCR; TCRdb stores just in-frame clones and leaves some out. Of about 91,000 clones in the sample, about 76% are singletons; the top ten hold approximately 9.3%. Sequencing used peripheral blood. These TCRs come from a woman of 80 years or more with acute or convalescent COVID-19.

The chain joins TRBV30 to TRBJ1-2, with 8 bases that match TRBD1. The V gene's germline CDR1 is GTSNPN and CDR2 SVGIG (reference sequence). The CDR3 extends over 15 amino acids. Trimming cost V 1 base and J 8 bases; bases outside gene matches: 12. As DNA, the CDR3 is TGTGCCTGGAGTGCATACCCGGCCAGGGGGCGAGGCTACACCTTC. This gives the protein CAWSAYPARGRGYTF.

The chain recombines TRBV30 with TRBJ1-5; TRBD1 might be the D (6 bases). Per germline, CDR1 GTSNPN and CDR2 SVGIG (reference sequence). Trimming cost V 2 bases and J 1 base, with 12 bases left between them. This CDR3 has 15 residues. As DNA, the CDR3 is TGTGCCTGGAGTCGAGGAGGACAGAGCAATCAGCCCCAGCATTTT. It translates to CAWSRGGQSNQPQHF.

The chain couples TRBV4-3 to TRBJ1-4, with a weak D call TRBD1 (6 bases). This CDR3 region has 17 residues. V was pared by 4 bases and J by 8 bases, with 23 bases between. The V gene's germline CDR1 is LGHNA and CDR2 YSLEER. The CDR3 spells CASSPPQYRQGREKLFF. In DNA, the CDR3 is TGCGCCAGCAGCCCCCCCCAGTATAGGCAGGGGAGAGAAAAACTGTTTTTT.

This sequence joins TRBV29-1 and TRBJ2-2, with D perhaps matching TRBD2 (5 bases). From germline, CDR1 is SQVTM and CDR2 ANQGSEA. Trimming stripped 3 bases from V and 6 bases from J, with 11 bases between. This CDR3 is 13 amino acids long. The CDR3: CSVERTRSGELFF. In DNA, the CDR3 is TGCAGCGTTGAGAGAACTAGGTCCGGGGAGCTGTTTTTT.

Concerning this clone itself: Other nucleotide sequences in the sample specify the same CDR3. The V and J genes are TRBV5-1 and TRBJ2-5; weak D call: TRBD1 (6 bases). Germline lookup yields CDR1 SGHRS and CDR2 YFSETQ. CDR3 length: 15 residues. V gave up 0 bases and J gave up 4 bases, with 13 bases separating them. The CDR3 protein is CASSLAGQGIETQYF. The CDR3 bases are TGCGCCAGCAGCTTGGCCGGGCAGGGGATAGAGACCCAGTACTTC.

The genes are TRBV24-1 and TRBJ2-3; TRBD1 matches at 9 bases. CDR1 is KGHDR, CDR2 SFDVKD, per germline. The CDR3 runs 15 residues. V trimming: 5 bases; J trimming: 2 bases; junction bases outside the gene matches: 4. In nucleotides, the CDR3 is TGTGCCACCAGTGGGACAGGGGCCCTCACAGATACGCAGTATTTT. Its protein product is CATSGTGALTDTQYF.

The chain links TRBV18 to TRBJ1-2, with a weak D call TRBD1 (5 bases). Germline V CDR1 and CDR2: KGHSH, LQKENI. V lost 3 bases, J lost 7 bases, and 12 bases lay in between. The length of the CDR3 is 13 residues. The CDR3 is CASSPEQGGGYTF. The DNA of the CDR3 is TGTGCCAGCTCACCGGAGCAGGGTGGTGGCTACACCTTC.

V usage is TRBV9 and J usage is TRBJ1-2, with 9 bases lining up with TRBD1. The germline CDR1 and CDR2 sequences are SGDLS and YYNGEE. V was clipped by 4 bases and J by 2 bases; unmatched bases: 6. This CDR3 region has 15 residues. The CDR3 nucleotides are TGTGCCAGCAGCCCCAGACAGGGGGGGAACTATGGCTACACCTTC. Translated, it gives CASSPRQGGNYGYTF.

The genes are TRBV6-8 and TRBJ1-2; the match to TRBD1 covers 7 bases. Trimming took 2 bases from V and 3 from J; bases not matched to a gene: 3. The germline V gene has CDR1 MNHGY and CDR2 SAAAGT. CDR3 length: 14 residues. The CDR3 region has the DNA TGTGCCAGCAGTTACAGGGGACAGCACTATGGCTACACCTTC. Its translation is CASSYRGQHYGYTF.

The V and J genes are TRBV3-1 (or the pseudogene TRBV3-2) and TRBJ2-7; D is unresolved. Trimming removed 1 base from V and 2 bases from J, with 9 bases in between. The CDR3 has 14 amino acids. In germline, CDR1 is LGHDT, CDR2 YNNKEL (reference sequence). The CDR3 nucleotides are TGTGCCAGCAGCCAAGTTCCACAAGCCTACGAGCAGTACTTC. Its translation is CASSQVPQAYEQYF.